Below, 16 T cell receptor beta chains from the same sample are listed, as sequenced in a study of T-cell memory formation after mild COVID-19. One entry per CDR3 protein results from TCRdb running MiXCR on the 5' RACE reads. The repertoire holds some 110,000 distinct CDR3 sequences, more than 15% seen once, with roughly 27% in the top ten. Specimen: PBMCs or a T cell subset sorted from them (not recorded which). These receptor sequences come from an adult woman who had mild COVID-19 (a few samples of this study predate the infection). Cell type and time point are not known.

V and J are TRBV12-3 or TRBV12-4 and TRBJ1-2; D gene unclear. V was pared by 2 bases and J by 0 bases, with 10 bases between. This CDR3 spans 15 amino acids. The CDR3 DNA follows: TGTGCCAGCAGTTTATCGGCCAGACCTAACTATGGCTACACCTTC. Its translation: CASSLSARPNYGYTF.

This chain links TRBV4-1 with TRBJ1-1; D remains ambiguous. Germline V gene data show CDR1 as MGHRA and CDR2 as YSYEKL. This CDR3 contains 15 residues. The V end was cut by 4 bases, the J end by 2 bases, with 14 bases between. The CDR3: CASSPTRTDNTEAFF. The CDR3 coding sequence is TGCGCCAGCAGCCCTACCCGAACAGATAACACTGAAGCTTTCTTT.

The CDR3: CASSLWFSTDTQYF. CDR3 nucleotides: TGCGCCAGCAGCTTGTGGTTTAGCACAGATACGCAGTATTTT. This rearrangement joins TRBV5-1 to TRBJ2-3; D is undetermined. V lost 1 base, J lost 0 bases, and 6 bases lay in between. This CDR3 is built from 14 residues. Germline V lookup: CDR1 SGHRS, CDR2 YFSETQ.

The chain couples TRBV12-3 or TRBV12-4 to TRBJ1-5; 10 nucleotides agree with TRBD1. Losses at the gene ends were 7 bases for V and 7 bases for J; bases not matched to a gene: 10. The CDR3 extends over 15 amino acids. The CDR3 nucleotides are TGTGCCAGCACCCTGCCGGGACAGGGGACCCAGCCCCAGCATTTT. Protein: CASTLPGQGTQPQHF.

V and J are TRBV29-1 and TRBJ2-5; D may be TRBD1 (5 bases). The V and J ends lost 1 base and 3 bases respectively, with 6 bases between them. CDR1 and CDR2 (germline): SQVTM, ANQGSEA. This CDR3 region has 12 residues. CDR3 in amino acids: CSVEGQKETQYF. The CDR3 DNA follows: TGCAGCGTTGAAGGACAGAAAGAGACCCAGTACTTC.

This clonotype was detected only a few times. V and J are TRBV12-3 or TRBV12-4 and TRBJ2-1; D gene uncertain. V lost 4 bases and J 8 bases, leaving 12 bases between the germline ends. The CDR3 has 13 amino acids. CDR3 DNA sequence: TGTGCCAGCAGTTCCACGCATTGGTATGAGCAGTTCTTC. Translating gives CASSSTHWYEQFF.

This clonotype was seen only a few times. The rearrangement links TRBV12-3 or TRBV12-4 to TRBJ2-7, with 13 bases aligning to TRBD2. This CDR3 is 17 amino acids long. V was pared by 6 bases and J by 0 bases, with 8 bases of the junction left unmatched. CDR3 protein: CASRRTSGSESSYEQYF. The CDR3 nucleotides read TGTGCCAGCAGGCGGACTAGCGGGAGTGAAAGCTCCTACGAGCAGTACTTC.

The chain has TRBV5-1 and TRBJ2-7; D might be TRBD1 (6 bases). Trimming removed 4 bases from V and 0 bases from J, with 14 bases in between. CDR1 and CDR2 from the germline V gene are SGHRS and YFSETQ. This CDR3 spans 15 amino acids. The CDR3 reads CASSVNRQASYEQYF. The CDR3 DNA reads as TGCGCCAGCAGCGTAAATCGACAGGCCTCCTACGAGCAGTACTTC. Using reference TRBV5-1 and TRBJ2-7 for the parts outside the CDR3, the full variable domain is KAGVTQTPRYLIKTRGQQVTLSCSPISGHRSVSWYQQTPGQGLQFLFEYFSETQRNKGNFPGRFSGRQFSNSRSEMNVSTLELGDSALYLCASSVNRQASYEQYFGPGTRLTVT.

The rearrangement uses TRBV20-1 and TRBJ2-3; tentatively, D is TRBD2 (6 bases). Trimming removed 0 bases from V and 8 bases from J, with 30 bases in between. Germline assignment: CDR1 DFQATT and CDR2 SNEGSKA (reference sequence). The CDR3 length is 19 residues. The CDR3 DNA reads TGCAGTGCTAGAGAGGAAGACGGGGGAGCCGCGACTCTGTGGGGTACGCAGTATTTT. It codes for CSAREEDGGAATLWGTQYF.

The chain is built from TRBV4-1 and TRBJ2-3; either TRBD1 or TRBD2 may supply D (6 bases each). The CDR3 has 15 residues. The V and J ends lost 1 base and 2 bases respectively, with 10 bases between them. Germline loops: CDR1 MGHRA, CDR2 YSYEKL. CDR3 nucleotides: TGCGCCAGCAGCCAAGCGGGGGCGTACACAGATACGCAGTATTTT. It is translated as CASSQAGAYTDTQYF.

Written as DNA, the CDR3 is TGTGCCAGCAGCGGGGGGCTGGGACTAGCGGGAGAGACCCAGTACTTC. This translates into CASSGGLGLAGETQYF. The chain combines TRBV7-6 with TRBJ2-5, with 12 bases identical to TRBD2. CDR1 SGHVS and CDR2 FNYEAQ come from the germline V gene. Unmatched junction bases numbered 8, after V lost 5 bases and J lost 4 bases. The CDR3 runs 16 residues. The complete variable domain, with remaining parts taken from reference TRBV7-6 and TRBJ2-5, reads GAGVSQSPRYKVTKRGQDVALRCDPISGHVSLYWYRQALGQGPEFLTYFNYEAQQDKSGLPNDRFSAERPEGSISTLTIQRTEQRDSAMYRCASSGGLGLAGETQYFGPGTRLLVL.

This clonotype has just a few counts. The chain recombines TRBV11-2 with TRBJ2-7; 11 nucleotides line up with TRBD1. This CDR3 comprises 13 residues. With V trimmed by 5 bases and J by 6 bases, 3 bases remained unmatched. Germline values: CDR1 SGHAT, CDR2 FQNNGV. The CDR3 nucleotides read TGTGCCAGCAGCCGCGGGACAGGGGGCGAGCAGTACTTC. Translating it yields CASSRGTGGEQYF.

The chain employs TRBV12-3 or TRBV12-4 and TRBJ2-3, with TRBD2 matching over 8 bases. J was trimmed by 6 bases and V by 6 bases; bases with no gene match: 14. The CDR3 sequence is 16 residues long. The DNA of the CDR3 is TGTGCCAGCAGGTCGAGCGGGAGAGGGGTAGGGGATACGCAGTATTTT. Translating gives CASRSSGRGVGDTQYF.

The rearrangement uses TRBV7-2 and TRBJ2-5; 13 bases match TRBD2. This CDR3 contains 16 residues. Losses at the gene ends were 4 bases for V and 5 bases for J; bases not matched to a gene: 7. Germline loops: CDR1 SGHTA, CDR2 FQGNSA. For the CDR3, the DNA is TGTGCCAGCAGCTACGTCGGACTAGCGGGAGTGGAGACCCAGTACTTC. This gives the protein CASSYVGLAGVETQYF.

The CDR3 nucleotides are TGCAGCGTTGAAGAATCCAGTGGGTTCACAGATACGCAGTATTTT. This codes for CSVEESSGFTDTQYF. This rearrangement joins TRBV29-1 to TRBJ2-3; no clear D gene. Trimming took 0 bases from V and 2 from J, leaving 12 bases between them. This CDR3 has 15 residues. Germline CDR1 and CDR2: SQVTM and ANQGSEA.

J is TRBJ2-7 and V is TRBV20-1, with TRBD1 identical over 9 bases. Germline assignment: CDR1 DFQATT and CDR2 SNEGSKA (reference sequence). Trimming cost V 6 bases and J 2 bases; bases outside gene matches: 8. The CDR3 spans 14 residues. CDR3 in amino acids: CSARDRAIPYEQYF. In DNA, the CDR3 is TGCAGTGCCCGGGACAGGGCGATCCCCTACGAGCAGTACTTC.